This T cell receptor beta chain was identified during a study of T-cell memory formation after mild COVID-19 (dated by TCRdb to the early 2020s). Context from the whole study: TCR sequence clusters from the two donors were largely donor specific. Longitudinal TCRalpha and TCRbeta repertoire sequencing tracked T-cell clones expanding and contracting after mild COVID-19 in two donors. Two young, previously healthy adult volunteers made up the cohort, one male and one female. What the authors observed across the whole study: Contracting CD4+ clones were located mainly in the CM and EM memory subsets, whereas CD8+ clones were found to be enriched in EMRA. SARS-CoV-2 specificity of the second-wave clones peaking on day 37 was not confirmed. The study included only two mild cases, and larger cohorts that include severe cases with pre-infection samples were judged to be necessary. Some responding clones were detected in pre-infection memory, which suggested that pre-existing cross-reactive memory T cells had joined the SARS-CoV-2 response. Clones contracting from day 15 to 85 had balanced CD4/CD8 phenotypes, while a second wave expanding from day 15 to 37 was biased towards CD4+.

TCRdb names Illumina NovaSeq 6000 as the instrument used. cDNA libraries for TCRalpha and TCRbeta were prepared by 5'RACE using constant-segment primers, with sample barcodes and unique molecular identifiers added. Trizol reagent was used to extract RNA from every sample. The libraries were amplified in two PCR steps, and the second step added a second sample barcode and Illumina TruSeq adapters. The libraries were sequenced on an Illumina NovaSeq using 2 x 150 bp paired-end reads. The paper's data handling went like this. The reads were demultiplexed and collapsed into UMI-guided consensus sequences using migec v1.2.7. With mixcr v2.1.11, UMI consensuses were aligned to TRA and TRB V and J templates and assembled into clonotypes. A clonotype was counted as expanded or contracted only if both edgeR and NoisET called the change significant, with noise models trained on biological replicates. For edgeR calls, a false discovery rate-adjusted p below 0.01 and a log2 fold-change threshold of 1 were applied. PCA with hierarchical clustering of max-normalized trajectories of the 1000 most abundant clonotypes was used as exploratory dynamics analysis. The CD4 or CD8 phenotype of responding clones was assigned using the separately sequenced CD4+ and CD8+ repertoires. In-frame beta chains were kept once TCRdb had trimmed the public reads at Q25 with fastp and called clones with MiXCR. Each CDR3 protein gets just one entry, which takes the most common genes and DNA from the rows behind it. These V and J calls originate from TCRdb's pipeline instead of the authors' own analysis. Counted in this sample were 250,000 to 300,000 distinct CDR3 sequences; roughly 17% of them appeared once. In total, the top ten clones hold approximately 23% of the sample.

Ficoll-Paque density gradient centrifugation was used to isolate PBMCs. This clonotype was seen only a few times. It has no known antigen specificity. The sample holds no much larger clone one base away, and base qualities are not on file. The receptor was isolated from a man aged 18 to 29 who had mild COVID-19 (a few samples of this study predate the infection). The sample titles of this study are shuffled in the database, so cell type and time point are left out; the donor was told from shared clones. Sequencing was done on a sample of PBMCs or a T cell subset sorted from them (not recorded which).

Here is the DNA: TGTGCCAGCAGTTTTACCGCCAGGAAGCCCCAGCATTTT. Its protein product is CASSFTARKPQHF. The V and J genes are TRBV12-3 or TRBV12-4 and TRBJ1-5, with the D segment identity uncertain. The CDR3 spans 13 residues, from the cysteine through the phenylalanine. Just the 39-base CDR3 DNA is kept, in frame starting at base 1. Trimming costs V 3 bases and J 8 bases, and their ends lie 11 bases apart.